This note documents a single TCR beta chain sequence. What it binds is not known. This sample was taken from a study of T cell responses to AZD1222 COVID-19 vaccine. Findings of the study overall: In a largely white British group with more females than males, clonal diversity was possibly underestimated.

The germline gives CDR1 LNHNV, CDR2 YYDKDF (reference sequence). V was pared by 5 bases and J by 3 bases, with 7 bases of the junction left unmatched. CDR3 size: 15 residues. Assay used: immunoSEQ multiplex PCR; TCRdb lists only in-frame clones, some missing. The table records fewer than 120,000 clones, 80% to 95% of them present only once. The genes are TRBV15 and TRBJ1-3; 7 nucleotides align to TRBD1. The specimen was peripheral blood, collected 28 days after the second AZD1222 dose. The TCR originated in an adult who received the AZD1222 COVID-19 vaccine. CDR3: CATSRDRAFGNTIYF. The DNA for the CDR3 is TGTGCCACCAGCCGCGACAGGGCGTTTGGAAACACCATATATTTT.